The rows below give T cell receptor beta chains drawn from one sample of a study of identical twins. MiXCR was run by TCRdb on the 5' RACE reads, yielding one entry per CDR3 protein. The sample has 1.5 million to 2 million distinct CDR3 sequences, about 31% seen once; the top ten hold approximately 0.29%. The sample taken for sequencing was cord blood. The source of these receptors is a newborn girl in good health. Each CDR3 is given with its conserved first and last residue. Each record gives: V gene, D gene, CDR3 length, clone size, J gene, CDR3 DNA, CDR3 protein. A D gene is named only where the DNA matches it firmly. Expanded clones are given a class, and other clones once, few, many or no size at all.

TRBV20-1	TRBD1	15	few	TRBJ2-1	TGCAGTGCTAGAGAGTTCCGGGACAGCTACAATGAGCAGTTCTTC	CSAREFRDSYNEQFF
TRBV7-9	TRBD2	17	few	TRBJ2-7	TGTGCCAGCAGCTTAGGGGCCCCTGCGGGAGGCCTCTACGAGCAGTACTTC	CASSLGAPAGGLYEQYF
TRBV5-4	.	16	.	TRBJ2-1	TGTGCCAGCAGCATCGACAGTCAAGGGTCCTACAATGAGCAGTTCTTC	CASSIDSQGSYNEQFF
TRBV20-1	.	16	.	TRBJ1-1	TGCAGTGCTAGAGGCCGGGCCTCAGGGGTGAACACTGAAGCTTTCTTT	CSARGRASGVNTEAFF
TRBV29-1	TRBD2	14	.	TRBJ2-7	TGCAGCGTCGGGACTAGCGGGAGTTTAGATGAGCAGTACTTC	CSVGTSGSLDEQYF
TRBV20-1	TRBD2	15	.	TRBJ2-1	TGCAGTGCTATAAGACTAGCGGGAGGACCCAATGAGCAGTTCTTC	CSAIRLAGGPNEQFF
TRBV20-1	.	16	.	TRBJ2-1	TGCAGTGCTCAGACACGGGGCGGGGCCTTTTACAATGAGCAGTTCTTC	CSAQTRGGAFYNEQFF
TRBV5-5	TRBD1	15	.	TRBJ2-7	TGTGCCAGCAGCTTGGGACAGGGTAGTATCGATGAGCAGTACTTC	CASSLGQGSIDEQYF
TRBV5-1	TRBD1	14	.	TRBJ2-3	TGCGCCAGCAGCTACCAGGGGGCACGAGATACGCAGTATTTT	CASSYQGARDTQYF
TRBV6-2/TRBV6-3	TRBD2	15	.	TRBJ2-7	TGTGCCAGCAGGCCCGGGACTAGCGTGGGGAATGAGCGGTACTTC	CASRPGTSVGNERYF
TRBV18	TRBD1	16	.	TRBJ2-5	TGTGCCAGCTCGCCCGGGATGGGACAGGGTAAAGAGACCCAGTACTTC	CASSPGMGQGKETQYF
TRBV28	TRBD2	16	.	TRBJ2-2	TGTGCCAGCAGTTCTCCGGGACTAGCGTCACCCGGGGAGCTGTTTTTT	CASSSPGLASPGELFF
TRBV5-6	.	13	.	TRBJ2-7	TGTGCCAGCAGCTTGGGGGGCTCCTACGGGCAGTACTTC	CASSLGGSYGQYF
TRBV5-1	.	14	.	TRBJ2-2	TGCGCCAGCAGCTCCTTACTAGGCGCCGGGGAGCTGTTTTTT	CASSSLLGAGELFF
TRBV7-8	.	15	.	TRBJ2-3	TGTGCCAGCAGCTTAGAAGTCAGTTCCGGGGATACGCAGTATTTT	CASSLEVSSGDTQYF
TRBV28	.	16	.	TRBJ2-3	TGTGCCAGCAGTTTCCGTGGGGCCTACTTCACAGATACGCAGTATTTT	CASSFRGAYFTDTQYF
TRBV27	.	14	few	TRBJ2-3	TGTGCCAGCAGTCGGGCGGGGGCACCAGATACGCAGTATTTT	CASSRAGAPDTQYF
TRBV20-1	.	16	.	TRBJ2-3	TGCAGTGCTAGAACCCTCCCTGAGCGGACCACAGATACGCAGTATTTT	CSARTLPERTTDTQYF
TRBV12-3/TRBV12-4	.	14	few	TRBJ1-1	TGTGCCAGCAGGAGACAGACCATGAACACTGAAGCTTTCTTT	CASRRQTMNTEAFF
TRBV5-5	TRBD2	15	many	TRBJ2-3	TGTGCCAGCAGCGTCCTAGCGGAGGGGACAGATACGCAGTATTTT	CASSVLAEGTDTQYF
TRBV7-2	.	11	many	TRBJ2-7	TGTGCCACCCAGATTGCCTACGAGCAGTACTTC	CATQIAYEQYF
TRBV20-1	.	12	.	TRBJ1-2	TGCAGTGCTAGGGCTCAGGGATCTGGCTACACCTTC	CSARAQGSGYTF
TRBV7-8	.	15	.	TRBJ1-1	TGTGCCAGCAGCCGATCGGACGTTATGAACACTGAAGCTTTCTTT	CASSRSDVMNTEAFF
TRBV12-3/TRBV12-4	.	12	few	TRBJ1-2	TGTGCCAGCAGCCTCTATAATGATGGCTACACCTTC	CASSLYNDGYTF
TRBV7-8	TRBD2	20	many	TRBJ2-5	TGTGCCAGCAGCTTAGTCAGGACTAGCGGGAGGGCCTTGTACCAAGAGACCCAGTACTTC	CASSLVRTSGRALYQETQYF
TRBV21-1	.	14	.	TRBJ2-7	TGTGCCAGCAGGAGACAGCTCCATTACAATGAGCAGTACTTC	CASRRQLHYNEQYF
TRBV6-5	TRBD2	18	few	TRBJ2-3	TGTGCCAGCAGTTACGGGACTAGCGGGAGGCCTGGCACAGATACGCAGTATTTT	CASSYGTSGRPGTDTQYF
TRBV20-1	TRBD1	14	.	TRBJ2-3	TGCAGTGCTAGTAGGGGGCGCAACACAGATACGCAGTATTTT	CSASRGRNTDTQYF
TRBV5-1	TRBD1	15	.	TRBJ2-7	TGCGCCAGCAGGGATGACAGGGCAATAGGGAATGAGCAGTACTTC	CASRDDRAIGNEQYF
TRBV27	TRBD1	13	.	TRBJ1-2	TGTGCCAGCGGTTTAGGACAGGGAGGCGGCTACACCTTC	CASGLGQGGGYTF
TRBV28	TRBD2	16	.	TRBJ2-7	TGTGCCAGCAGTGCCCCGGGACTAGCTGACTCCTACGAGCAGTACTTC	CASSAPGLADSYEQYF
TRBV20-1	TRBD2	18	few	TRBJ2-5	TGCAGTGCTAGAGATTCCGGGACTAGCGGGTTCTTCCAAGAGACCCAGTACTTC	CSARDSGTSGFFQETQYF
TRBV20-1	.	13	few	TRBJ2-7	TGCAGTGCTAGATCGGGTCTCCCCTACGAGCAGTACTTC	CSARSGLPYEQYF
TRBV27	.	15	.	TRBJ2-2	TGTGCCAGCAGTCCGACGACCCCAAACACCGGGGAGCTGTTTTTT	CASSPTTPNTGELFF
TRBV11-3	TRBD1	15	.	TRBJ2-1	TGTGCCAGCAGCTTAGAAACAGGGGGATCCAATGAGCAGTTCTTC	CASSLETGGSNEQFF
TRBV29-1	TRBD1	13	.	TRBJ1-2	TGCAGCACGGGGTTTCCAGGGGGCGACGGCTACACCTTC	CSTGFPGGDGYTF
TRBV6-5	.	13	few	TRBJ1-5	TGTGCCAGCAGTTTTTCTTTGGGACAGCCCCAGCATTTT	CASSFSLGQPQHF
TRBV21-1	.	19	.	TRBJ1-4	TGTGCCAGCAGCAAAGGATCAAGACAGGGGGCCTGGAGTAATGGAAAACTGTTTTTT	CASSKGSRQGAWSNGKLFF
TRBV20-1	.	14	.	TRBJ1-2	TGCAGTGCTAGTCTCGAAACCTCTAACTATGGCTACACCTTC	CSASLETSNYGYTF
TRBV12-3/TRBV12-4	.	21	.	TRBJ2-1	TGTGCCAGCACTTTTACCTACTACAGTGGCAATACAGGTAGCTCCTACAATGAGCAGTTCTTC	CASTFTYYSGNTGSSYNEQFF
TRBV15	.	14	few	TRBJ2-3	TGTGCCACCAGCAGAGGCCGCCGCACAGATACGCAGTATTTT	CATSRGRRTDTQYF
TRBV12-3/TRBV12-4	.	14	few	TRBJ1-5	TGTGCCAGCAGTTTAAGTAGTGCGAATCAGCCCCAGCATTTT	CASSLSSANQPQHF
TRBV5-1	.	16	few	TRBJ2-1	TGCGCCAGCAGCGCCCTTCGCGCCAATCGGGGCAATGAGCAGTTCTTC	CASSALRANRGNEQFF
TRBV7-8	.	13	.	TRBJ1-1	TGTGCCAGCAGCTTTGGACAGTTCACTGAAGCTTTCTTT	CASSFGQFTEAFF
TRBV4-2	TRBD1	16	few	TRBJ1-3	TGTGCCAGCAGCCAAGATGAGGGGGCTAAAGGAAACACCATATATTTT	CASSQDEGAKGNTIYF
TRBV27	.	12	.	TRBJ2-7	TGTGCCAGCAGTTCACTAGCTCGCGAGCAGTACTTC	CASSSLAREQYF
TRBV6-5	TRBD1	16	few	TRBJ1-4	TGTGCCAGCAGTTACTCCGCGGACAGGGGTAATGAAAAACTGTTTTTT	CASSYSADRGNEKLFF